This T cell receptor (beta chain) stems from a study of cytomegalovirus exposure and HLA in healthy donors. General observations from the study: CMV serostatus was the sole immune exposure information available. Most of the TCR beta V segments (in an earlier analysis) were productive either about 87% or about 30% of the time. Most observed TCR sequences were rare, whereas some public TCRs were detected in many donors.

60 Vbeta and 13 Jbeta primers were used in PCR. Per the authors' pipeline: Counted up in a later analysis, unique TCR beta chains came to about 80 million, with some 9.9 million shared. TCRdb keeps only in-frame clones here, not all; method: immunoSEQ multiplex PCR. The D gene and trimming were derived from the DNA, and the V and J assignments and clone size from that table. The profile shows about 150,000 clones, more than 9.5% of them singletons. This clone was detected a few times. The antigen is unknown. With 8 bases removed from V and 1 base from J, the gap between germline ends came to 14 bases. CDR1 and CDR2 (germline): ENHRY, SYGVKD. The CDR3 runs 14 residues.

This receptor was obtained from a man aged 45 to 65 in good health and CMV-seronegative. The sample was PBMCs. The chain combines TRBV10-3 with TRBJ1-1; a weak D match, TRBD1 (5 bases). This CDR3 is CAIGGEATNTEAFF. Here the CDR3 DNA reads TGTGCCATCGGGGGGGAGGCCACGAACACTGAAGCTTTCTTT.